These 9 T cell receptor beta chains originate from one sample sequenced in a study of T cells in Graves' hyperthyroidism and ophthalmopathy. RNA transcripts gave rise to amplified TCR beta CDR3 regions. First-round RT-PCR targeting the TCR CDR3 was performed with the HTBI primer set. TCRdb ran MiXCR on the multiplex PCR reads and lists one entry per CDR3 protein. The data show about 350,000 distinct CDR3 sequences, roughly 14% seen once. The sequenced sample consisted of blood. Source of these receptors: a woman aged 25 to 45 with Graves' hyperthyroidism.

The chain uses TRBV10-3 and TRBJ2-3; D not certain. The CDR3 is 16 amino acids. V lost 8 bases, J lost 0 bases, and 18 bases lay in between. From germline, CDR1 is ENHRY and CDR2 SYGVKD. The CDR3 protein is CAILDESTWSTDTQYF. The CDR3 DNA reads as TGTGCCATCCTAGATGAGAGTACCTGGAGCACAGATACGCAGTATTTT.

This clonotype was seen many times. The chain joins TRBV28 to TRBJ1-2; D gene unclear. CDR3 length equals 14 residues. Germline V gene sequence: CDR1 MDHEN, CDR2 SYDVKM. Trimming removed 2 bases at V and 8 bases at J, with 15 bases between. The CDR3: CASSLPAGGKGYTF. As DNA, the CDR3 is TGTGCCAGCAGTTTACCCGCAGGAGGGAAAGGCTACACCTTC.

This clonotype was recorded many times. V usage is TRBV30 and J usage is TRBJ2-1; no clear D. The ends were cut back, 0 bases at V and 6 bases at J, with 3 bases in the middle. The CDR3 spans 11 residues. From germline, CDR1 is GTSNPN and CDR2 SVGIG (reference sequence). CDR3 nucleotides: TGTGCCTGGAGTGTAGGCAATGAGCAGTTCTTC. As protein: CAWSVGNEQFF.

This clonotype showed up many times. The V call is TRBV20-1, the J call TRBJ2-7, with TRBD1 identical over 10 bases. Germline V gives CDR1 DFQATT, CDR2 SNEGSKA (reference sequence). The CDR3 consists of 14 residues. Germline trimming cut 0 bases from V and 8 bases from J; bases unmatched to any gene: 7. The CDR3 coding sequence is TGCAGTGCTAGAGATTCGGGACAGGGGCCCCAGCAGTACTTC. Translation: CSARDSGQGPQQYF.

The rearrangement links TRBV29-1 to TRBJ2-5, with 7 bases identical to TRBD2. Per germline, CDR1 SQVTM and CDR2 ANQGSEA. With V trimmed by 5 bases and J by 4 bases, 7 bases remained unmatched. CDR3 length: 13 amino acids. The CDR3 sequence is CSVFGVAGETQYF. The CDR3 coding sequence is TGCAGCGTTTTTGGGGTAGCGGGAGAGACCCAGTACTTC.

This clonotype was seen many times. The V call is TRBV6-1, the J call TRBJ2-1, with 7 bases that match TRBD2. After removal of 3 bases from V and 2 bases from J, the junction contained 4 bases not matched to a gene. The germline V gene has CDR1 MNHNS and CDR2 SASEGT. The CDR3 covers 15 residues. The CDR3 protein is CASSEQAGTYNEQFF. The DNA for the CDR3 is TGTGCCAGCAGTGAGCAAGCGGGGACCTACAATGAGCAGTTCTTC.

This clonotype ranks as medium-sized. The rearrangement joins TRBV6-1 to TRBJ2-6; D perhaps matches TRBD1 (6 bases). Trimming took off 9 bases at V and 2 bases at J, with 14 bases between the two ends. This CDR3 comprises 15 residues. The germline V gene has CDR1 MNHNS and CDR2 SASEGT. This chain's CDR3 is CASRQAWAGANVLTF. DNA for the CDR3: TGTGCCAGTAGACAGGCGTGGGCTGGGGCCAACGTCCTGACTTTC.

With respect to this clonotype: A much larger clone sits a single nucleotide away, making a read error possible. The gene calls are TRBV29-1 and TRBJ2-5, with D maybe TRBD2 (5 bases). Germline-derived CDR1 and CDR2 are SQVTM and ANQGSEA. The CDR3 is 12 amino acids. V was pared by 6 bases and J by 5 bases, with 13 bases between. The CDR3 spells CSVPNGGETQYF. DNA of the CDR3: TGCAGCGTCCCCAACGGCGGGGAGACCCAGTACTTC.

V is TRBV19 and J is TRBJ2-1, with D unclear. The germline V and J ends were trimmed by 0 bases and 1 base, with 16 bases remaining between them. The CDR3 spans 18 residues. Germline V gene lookup returns CDR1 LNHDA and CDR2 SQIVND (reference sequence). DNA of the CDR3: TGTGCCAGTAGTATAGACCTGGCAGGTTTACCATCCTACAATGAGCAGTTCTTC. It codes for CASSIDLAGLPSYNEQFF.